These 7 T cell receptor beta chains were all obtained from the same sample, sequenced in a study of beta chain features in type 1 diabetes. No cognate antigen is known for these TCRs. Investigators reverse transcribed all isolated RNA, so they sequenced expressed TCRB transcripts. Method: immunoSEQ multiplex PCR; TCRdb's copy keeps in-frame clones and lacks some. The table has 240,000 or so clones, just over 20% seen once; the top ten hold around 0.028%. Study-level points and caveats: Shortening of TCRB CDR3s, moderate but significant, appeared in all four CD4+ subsets of Type 1 diabetes patients.

Sequenced sample: naive CD4+ T cells from blood. Receptor source: a woman aged 40 to 49 with type 1 diabetes.

The table lists this clone with a few counts. The chain is built from TRBV15 and TRBJ1-4, with 11 positions matching TRBD1. CDR3 length equals 18 residues. Per the germline V gene, CDR1 is LNHNV and CDR2 is YYDKDF (reference sequence). With V trimmed by 4 bases and J by 0 bases, 7 bases remained unmatched. The CDR3 loop reads CATSNPGQGGATNEKLFF. DNA for the CDR3: TGTGCCACCAGCAATCCGGGACAGGGGGGTGCAACTAATGAAAAACTGTTTTTT.

The chain combines TRBV28 with TRBJ1-2; the match to TRBD1 covers 10 bases. The CDR3 runs to 15 residues. Germline V gene data show CDR1 as MDHEN and CDR2 as SYDVKM. Unmatched junction bases numbered 5, after V lost 3 bases and J lost 4 bases. This CDR3 reads CASSLGQGFGYGYTF. CDR3 in DNA: TGTGCCAGCAGTTTGGGACAGGGGTTCGGCTATGGCTACACCTTC.

The chain is built from TRBV30 and TRBJ1-5; D gene unclear. The germline CDR1 and CDR2 sequences are GTSNPN and SVGIG (reference sequence). This CDR3 is 12 amino acids long. V dropped 4 bases and J dropped 11 bases, with 15 bases sitting between them. CDR3 coding DNA: TGTGCCTGGAATGTGGGTAAGAGGGCCCAGCATTTT. Its protein product is CAWNVGKRAQHF.

This clone was seen a few times. This chain uses TRBV5-1 with TRBJ2-7; 9 bases fit TRBD1. Trimming took 4 bases from V and 5 from J; bases not matched to a gene: 10. Germline assignment: CDR1 SGHRS and CDR2 YFSETQ. The CDR3 is made up of 15 amino acids. The CDR3 reads CASSLQGASRNEQYF. CDR3 DNA sequence: TGCGCCAGCAGCCTACAGGGGGCCTCCCGGAACGAGCAGTACTTC.

The chain carries TRBV4-2 and TRBJ2-1, with 10 positions matching TRBD1. J lost 3 bases, V lost 5 bases, and 4 bases had no gene match. The CDR3 is 15 residues long. The germline V gene encodes CDR1 LGHNA and CDR2 YNFKEQ. This CDR3 reads CASSEGQGYYNEQFF. CDR3 nucleotides: TGTGCCAGCAGCGAGGGACAGGGGTACTACAATGAGCAGTTCTTC.

The CDR3 coding sequence is TGTGCCAGCAGTGTCACCAGGGGATGGGATGAAAAACTGTTTTTT. It is translated as CASSVTRGWDEKLFF. This chain connects TRBV25-1 to TRBJ1-4; tentatively, D is TRBD1 (6 bases). The germline V gene encodes CDR1 MGHDK and CDR2 SYGVNS. The CDR3 has 15 residues. V lost 4 bases, J lost 6 bases, and 15 bases lay in between. Filled out from reference TRBV25-1 and TRBJ1-4, the complete variable domain reads EADIYQTPRYLVIGTGKKITLECSQTMGHDKMYWYQQDPGMELHLIHYSYGVNSTEKGDLSSESTVSRIRTEHFPLTLESARPSHTSQYLCASSVTRGWDEKLFFGSGTQLSVL.

The CDR3 reads CASSVSQGRSYNEQFF. The CDR3 DNA follows: TGTGCCAGCAGCGTATCACAGGGCCGCTCCTACAATGAGCAGTTCTTC. This chain connects TRBV9 to TRBJ2-1; D perhaps matches TRBD1 (6 bases). V was trimmed by 1 base and J by 0 bases, leaving 11 bases between them. CDR1 is SGDLS, CDR2 YYNGEE, per germline. The CDR3 covers 16 residues. Drawing the rest from reference TRBV9 and TRBJ2-1, the complete variable domain is DSGVTQTPKHLITATGQRVTLRCSPRSGDLSVYWYQQSLDQGLQFLIQYYNGEERAKGNILERFSAQQFPDLHSELNLSSLELGDSALYFCASSVSQGRSYNEQFFGPGTRLTVL.